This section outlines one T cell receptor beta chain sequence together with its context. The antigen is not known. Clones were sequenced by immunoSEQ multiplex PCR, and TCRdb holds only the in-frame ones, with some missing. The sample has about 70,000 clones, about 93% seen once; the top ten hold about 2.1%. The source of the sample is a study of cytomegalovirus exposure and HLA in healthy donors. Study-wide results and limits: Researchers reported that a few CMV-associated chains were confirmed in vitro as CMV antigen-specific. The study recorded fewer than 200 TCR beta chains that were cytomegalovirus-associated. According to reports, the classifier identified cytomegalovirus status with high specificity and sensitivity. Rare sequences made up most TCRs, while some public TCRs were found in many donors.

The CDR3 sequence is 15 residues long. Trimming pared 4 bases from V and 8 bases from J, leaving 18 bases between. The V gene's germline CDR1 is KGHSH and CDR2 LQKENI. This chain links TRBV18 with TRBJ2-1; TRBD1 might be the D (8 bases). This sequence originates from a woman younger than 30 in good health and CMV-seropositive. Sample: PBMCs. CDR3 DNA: TGTGCCAGCTCACTGAGCCGGACAGGGAGGGATGAGCAGTTCTTC. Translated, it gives CASSLSRTGRDEQFF.